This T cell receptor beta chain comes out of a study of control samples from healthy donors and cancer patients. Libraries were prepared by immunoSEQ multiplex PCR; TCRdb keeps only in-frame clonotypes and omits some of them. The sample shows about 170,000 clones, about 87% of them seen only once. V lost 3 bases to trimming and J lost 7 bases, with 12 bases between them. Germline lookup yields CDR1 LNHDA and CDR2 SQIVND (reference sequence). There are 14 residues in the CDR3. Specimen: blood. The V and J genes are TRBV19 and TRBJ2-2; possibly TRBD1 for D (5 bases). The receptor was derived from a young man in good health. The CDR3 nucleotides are TGTGCCAGTAGTATGGTGGGGCAGATCGGGGAGCTGTTTTTT. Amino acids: CASSMVGQIGELFF.